This TCR beta chain was obtained from a study of early T cells in non-severe SARS-CoV-2 infection. Study-level background: The input, bulk RNA from unsorted whole blood, was sequenced, and chains were unpaired. Study-wide points: Using VDJdb, the matching emphasized anti-spike CD8 responses while missing private and CD4 specificities.

V lost 5 bases and J 6 bases, leaving 18 bases between the germline ends. The CDR3 is made up of 15 amino acids. Germline V gives CDR1 SGHVS, CDR2 FQNEAQ. In its sample, this clonotype ranks as medium-sized. Its antigen is unknown. Attachment of unique molecular identifiers was made to individual cDNA molecules. A single record per CDR3 protein comes from TCRdb applying MiXCR to the 5' RACE reads. The data hold approximately 23,000 distinct CDR3 sequences, with about 4% observed a single time. This chain uses TRBV7-8 with TRBJ2-3; D uncertain. The sequenced material came from whole blood. This clonotype was obtained from an adult who was a healthcare worker with PCR-confirmed SARS-CoV-2 infection or an uninfected control (not recorded which). CDR3 sequence: CASSRRRLSGDTQYF. For the CDR3, the DNA is TGTGCCAGCAGCCGTCGGCGGCTGAGTGGCGATACGCAGTATTTT.